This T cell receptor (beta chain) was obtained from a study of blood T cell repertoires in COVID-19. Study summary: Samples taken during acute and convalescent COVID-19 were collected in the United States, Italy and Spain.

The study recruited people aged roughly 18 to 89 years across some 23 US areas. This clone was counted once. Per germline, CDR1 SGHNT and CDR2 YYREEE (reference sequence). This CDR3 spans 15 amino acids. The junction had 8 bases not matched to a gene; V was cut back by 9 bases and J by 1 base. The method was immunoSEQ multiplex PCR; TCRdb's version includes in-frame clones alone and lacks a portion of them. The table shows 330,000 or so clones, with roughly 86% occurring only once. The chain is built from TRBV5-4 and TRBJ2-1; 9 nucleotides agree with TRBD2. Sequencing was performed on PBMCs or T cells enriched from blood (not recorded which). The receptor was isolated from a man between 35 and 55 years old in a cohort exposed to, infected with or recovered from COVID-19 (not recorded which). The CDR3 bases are TGTGCCAACTCAAGGACTAGCGAGTCCTACAATGAGCAGTTCTTC. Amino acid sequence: CANSRTSESYNEQFF.